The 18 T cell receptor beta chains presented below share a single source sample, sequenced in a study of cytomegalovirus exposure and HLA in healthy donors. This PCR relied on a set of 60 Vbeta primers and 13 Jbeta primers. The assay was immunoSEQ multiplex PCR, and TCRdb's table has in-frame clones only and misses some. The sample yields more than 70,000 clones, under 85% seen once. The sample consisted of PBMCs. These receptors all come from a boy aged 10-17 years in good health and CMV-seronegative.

The CDR3 DNA follows: TGTGCCAGCAGCCTAGCGGGAGACTACAATGAGCAGTTCTTC. As protein: CASSLAGDYNEQFF. This chain uses TRBV9 with TRBJ2-1; 10 bases match TRBD2. The CDR3 covers 14 residues. The V segment lost 4 bases and the J segment 3 bases; nucleotides outside the gene matches: 1. Per the germline V gene, CDR1 is SGDLS and CDR2 is YYNGEE. Filled out from reference TRBV9 and TRBJ2-1, the complete variable domain reads DSGVTQTPKHLITATGQRVTLRCSPRSGDLSVYWYQQSLDQGLQFLIQYYNGEERAKGNILERFSAQQFPDLHSELNLSSLELGDSALYFCASSLAGDYNEQFFGPGTRLTVL.

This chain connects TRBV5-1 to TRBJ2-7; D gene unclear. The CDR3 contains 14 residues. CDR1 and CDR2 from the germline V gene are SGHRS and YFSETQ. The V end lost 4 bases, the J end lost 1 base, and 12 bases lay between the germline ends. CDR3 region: CASSAHYPSYEQYF. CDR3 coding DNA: TGCGCCAGCAGCGCCCACTATCCTTCCTACGAGCAGTACTTC.

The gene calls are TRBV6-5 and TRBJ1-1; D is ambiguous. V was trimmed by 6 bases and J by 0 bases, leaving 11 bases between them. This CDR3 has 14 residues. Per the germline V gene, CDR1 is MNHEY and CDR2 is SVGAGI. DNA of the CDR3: TGTGCCAGCAGATTCAGACACTTGAACACTGAAGCTTTCTTT. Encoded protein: CASRFRHLNTEAFF.

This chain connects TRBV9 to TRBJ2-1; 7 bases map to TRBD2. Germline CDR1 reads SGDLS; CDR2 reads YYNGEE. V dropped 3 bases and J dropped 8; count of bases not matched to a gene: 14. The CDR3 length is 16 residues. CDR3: CASSAPSFAGVDEQFF. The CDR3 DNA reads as TGTGCCAGCAGCGCACCCTCATTTGCGGGAGTGGATGAGCAGTTCTTC.

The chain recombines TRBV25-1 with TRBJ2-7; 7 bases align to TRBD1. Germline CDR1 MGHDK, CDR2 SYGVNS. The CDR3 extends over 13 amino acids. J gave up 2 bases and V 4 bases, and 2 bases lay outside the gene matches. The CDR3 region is CASSVTGTYEQYF. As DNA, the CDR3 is TGTGCCAGCAGTGTGACAGGGACCTACGAGCAGTACTTC.

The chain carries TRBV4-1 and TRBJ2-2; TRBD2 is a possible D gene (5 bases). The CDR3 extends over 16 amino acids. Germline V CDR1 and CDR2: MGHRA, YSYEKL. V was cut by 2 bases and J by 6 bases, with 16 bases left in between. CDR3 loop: CASSQTGAGLSGELFF. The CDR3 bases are TGCGCCAGCAGCCAAACCGGTGCGGGTTTGTCCGGGGAGCTGTTTTTT.

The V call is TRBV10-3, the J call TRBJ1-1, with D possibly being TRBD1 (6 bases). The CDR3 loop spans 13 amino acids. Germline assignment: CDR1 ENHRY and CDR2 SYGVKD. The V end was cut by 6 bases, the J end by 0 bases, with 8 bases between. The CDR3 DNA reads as TGTGCCATCAGAGGACAGTTGAACACTGAAGCTTTCTTT. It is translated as CAIRGQLNTEAFF.

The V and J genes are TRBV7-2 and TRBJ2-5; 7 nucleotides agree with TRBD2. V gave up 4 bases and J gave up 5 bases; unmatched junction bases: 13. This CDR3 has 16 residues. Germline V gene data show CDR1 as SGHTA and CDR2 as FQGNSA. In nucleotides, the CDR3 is TGTGCCAGCAGCTCCGGACTAGGAACCCCATCGGAGACCCAGTACTTC. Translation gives CASSSGLGTPSETQYF. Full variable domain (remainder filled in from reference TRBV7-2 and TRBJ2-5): GAGVSQSPSNKVTEKGKDVELRCDPISGHTALYWYRQSLGQGLEFLIYFQGNSAPDKSGLPSDRFSAERTGGSVSTLTIQRTQQEDSAVYLCASSSGLGTPSETQYFGPGTRLLVL.

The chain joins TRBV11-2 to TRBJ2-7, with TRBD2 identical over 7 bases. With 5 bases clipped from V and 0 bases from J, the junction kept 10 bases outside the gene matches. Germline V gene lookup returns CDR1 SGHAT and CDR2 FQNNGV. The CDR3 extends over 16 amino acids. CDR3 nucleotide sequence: TGTGCCAGCAGCCCATGGGGGGGAAAGAGCTCCTACGAGCAGTACTTC. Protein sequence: CASSPWGGKSSYEQYF. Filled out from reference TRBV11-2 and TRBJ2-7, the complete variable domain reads EAGVAQSPRYKIIEKRQSVAFWCNPISGHATLYWYQQILGQGPKLLIQFQNNGVVDDSQLPKDRFSAERLKGVDSTLKIQPAKLEDSAVYLCASSPWGGKSSYEQYFGPGTRLTVT.

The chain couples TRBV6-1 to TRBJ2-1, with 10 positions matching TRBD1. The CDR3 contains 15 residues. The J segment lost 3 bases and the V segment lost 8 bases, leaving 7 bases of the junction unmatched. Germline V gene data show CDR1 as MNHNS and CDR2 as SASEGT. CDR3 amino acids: CASRPTGGFYNEQFF. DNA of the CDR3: TGTGCCAGCCGTCCGACAGGGGGCTTCTACAATGAGCAGTTCTTC.

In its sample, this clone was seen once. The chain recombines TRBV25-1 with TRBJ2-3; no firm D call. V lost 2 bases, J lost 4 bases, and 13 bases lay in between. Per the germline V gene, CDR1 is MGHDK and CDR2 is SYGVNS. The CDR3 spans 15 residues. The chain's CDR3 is CASSEGAPSADTQYF. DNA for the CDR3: TGTGCCAGCAGTGAAGGAGCGCCGTCGGCAGATACGCAGTATTTT.

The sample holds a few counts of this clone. The CDR3 nucleotides are TGTGCCAGCAGTTCCAGTAGCGCCTACGAGCAGTACTTC. Its translation: CASSSSSAYEQYF. This chain joins TRBV27 and TRBJ2-7, with D tentatively TRBD2 (5 bases). Trimming cost V 4 bases and J 2 bases, with 9 bases left between them. The CDR3 is 13 residues long. Germline CDR1 and CDR2: MNHEY and SMNVEV (reference sequence).

The CDR3 DNA reads as TGTGCCAGCAGTTTTAGGTTCGGGGGTGGTGGCTACACCTTC. It codes for CASSFRFGGGGYTF. The V and J genes are TRBV28 and TRBJ1-2; a weak D match, TRBD1 (5 bases). Germline assignment: CDR1 MDHEN and CDR2 SYDVKM. V lost 3 bases and J 7 bases, leaving 15 bases between the germline ends. The CDR3 covers 14 residues.

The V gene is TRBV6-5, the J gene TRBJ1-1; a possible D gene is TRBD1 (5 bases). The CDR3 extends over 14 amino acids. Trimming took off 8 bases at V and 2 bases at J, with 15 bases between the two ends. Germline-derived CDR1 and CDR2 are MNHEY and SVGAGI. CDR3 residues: CASATGQGNTEAFF. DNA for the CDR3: TGTGCCAGCGCTACCGGGCAGGGCAACACTGAAGCTTTCTTT.

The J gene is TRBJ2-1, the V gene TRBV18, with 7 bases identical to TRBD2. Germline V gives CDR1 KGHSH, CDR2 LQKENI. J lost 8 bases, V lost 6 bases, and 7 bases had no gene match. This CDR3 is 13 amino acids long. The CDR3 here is CASSPGRSYEQFF. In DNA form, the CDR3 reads TGTGCCAGCTCCCCCGGGAGGTCTTATGAGCAGTTCTTC.

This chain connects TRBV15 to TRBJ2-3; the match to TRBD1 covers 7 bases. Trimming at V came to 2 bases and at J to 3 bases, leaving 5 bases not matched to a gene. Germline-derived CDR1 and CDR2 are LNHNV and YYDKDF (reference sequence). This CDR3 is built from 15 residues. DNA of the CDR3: TGTGCCACCAGCAGAAGACAGGGTCGTACAGATACGCAGTATTTT. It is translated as CATSRRQGRTDTQYF.

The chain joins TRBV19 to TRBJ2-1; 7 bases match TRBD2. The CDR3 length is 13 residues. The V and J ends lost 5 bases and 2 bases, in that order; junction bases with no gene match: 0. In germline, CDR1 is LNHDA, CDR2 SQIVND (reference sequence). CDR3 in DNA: TGTGCCAGTAGTCTAGCGGCCTACAATGAGCAGTTCTTC. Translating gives CASSLAAYNEQFF.

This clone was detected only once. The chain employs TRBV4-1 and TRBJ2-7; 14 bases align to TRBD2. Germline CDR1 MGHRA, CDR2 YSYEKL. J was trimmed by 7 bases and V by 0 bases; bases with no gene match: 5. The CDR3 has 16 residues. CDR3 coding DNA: TGCGCCAGCAGCCAAGATGGGGGACTAGCGGGGGTTGAGCAGTACTTC. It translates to CASSQDGGLAGVEQYF.